This TCR beta chain comes out of a study of blood T cells in healthy people across ages. V lost 8 bases and J 4 bases, leaving 9 bases between the germline ends. The CDR3 is made up of 11 amino acids. The germline gives CDR1 MDHEN, CDR2 SYDVKM. In this sample, this clonotype turned up a few times. A clone one base away is much larger, so this may be a read error. The sample, approximately 10 milliliters of peripheral blood, was drawn from each donor. Alongside a J-beta primer mix, a sample-barcoded 5' primer served in a second PCR lasting about 7 to 11 cycles. TCRdb processed the 5' RACE reads anew with MiXCR; each CDR3 protein has one entry. The sample has about 730,000 distinct CDR3 sequences, 43% seen once; the top ten hold around 20%.

The sequencing input was blood. The sequence derives from a woman in her fifties or sixties in good health. This chain connects TRBV28 to TRBJ2-7; D not resolved. The CDR3 DNA reads TGTGCCAGCCTCGGTTTGTACGAGCAGTACTTC. It specifies CASLGLYEQYF.